The 8 T cell receptor beta chains below were found in one sample sequenced in a study of human T cells and chemical hapten exposure. TCRdb ran MiXCR on the RACE reads and lists one entry per CDR3 protein. The table lists around 120,000 distinct CDR3 sequences, roughly 14% of them singletons. The time point denotes: pre-sensitization, week 0. Treatment in this sample: therapeutic diphenylcyclopropenone sensitization with weekly scalp DPC. The input for sequencing was whole blood, taken in connection with sensitization to the hapten diphenylcyclopropenone (DPC). Source of these receptors: a woman aged 18-29 years with alopecia areata. Some clones in this sample may be carry-over from other donors' samples.

The chain recombines TRBV6-6 with TRBJ1-5; D is uncertain. Looked up from germline, CDR1 is MNHNY and CDR2 is SVGAGI (reference sequence). The CDR3 loop spans 14 amino acids. Between the trimmed V and J ends, which lost 0 bases and 3 bases, there was a span of 6 bases. The DNA for the CDR3 is TGTGCCAGCAGTTACTCGAGGCTCAATCAGCCCCAGCATTTT. This translates into CASSYSRLNQPQHF.

Many counts were recorded for this clonotype. This chain joins TRBV28 and TRBJ2-7; D is perhaps TRBD1 (5 bases). Germline CDR1 MDHEN, CDR2 SYDVKM. The CDR3 is made up of 14 amino acids. Trimming took 5 bases from V and 2 from J, leaving 13 bases between them. This CDR3 is CASSPAGKPYEQYF. CDR3 DNA sequence: TGTGCCAGCAGTCCGGCAGGGAAGCCCTACGAGCAGTACTTC.

The rearrangement uses TRBV20-1 and TRBJ2-1; 8 bases fit TRBD2. V lost 6 bases to trimming and J lost 7 bases; unmatched junction nucleotides: 11. CDR1 is DFQATT and CDR2 is SNEGSKA in the germline V gene (reference sequence). The CDR3 has 14 amino acids. The CDR3 protein is CSAIKAGAINEQFF. The CDR3 nucleotides read TGCAGTGCCATTAAAGCGGGGGCCATAAATGAGCAGTTCTTC.

This clonotype was seen more than once but under ten times. The chain employs TRBV18 and TRBJ1-5; D is unclear. Germline V gene sequence: CDR1 KGHSH, CDR2 LQKENI. The CDR3 contains 13 residues. V was clipped by 5 bases and J by 3 bases, with 8 bases between them. CDR3 residues: CASSGPDNQPQHF. The CDR3 nucleotides are TGTGCCAGCTCAGGGCCAGACAATCAGCCCCAGCATTTT.

The sample holds many counts of this clonotype. J is TRBJ2-3 and V is TRBV25-1, with 7 bases fitting TRBD1. V dropped 3 bases and J dropped 3; count of bases not matched to a gene: 18. There are 19 residues in the CDR3. The germline V gene has CDR1 MGHDK and CDR2 SYGVNS. The CDR3 here is CASSDDYDLDRVRTDTQYF. CDR3 nucleotides: TGTGCCAGCAGTGATGATTATGACCTAGACAGGGTTAGGACAGATACGCAGTATTTT.

This clonotype was counted a few times. V gene TRBV12-3 or TRBV12-4 combines with J gene TRBJ2-4; 16 nucleotides agree with TRBD2. The CDR3 is 21 residues long. J lost 2 bases, V lost 5 bases, and 15 bases had no gene match. The CDR3 protein is CASSTPGPGLAGGRTKNIQYF. The CDR3 bases are TGTGCCAGCAGTACGCCGGGCCCGGGACTAGCGGGGGGGCGAACCAAAAACATTCAGTACTTC.

In this sample, this clonotype turned up a few times. V is TRBV7-2 and J is TRBJ2-1, with D possibly being TRBD2 (6 bases). The CDR3 has 17 amino acids. CDR1 SGHTA and CDR2 FQGNSA come from the germline V gene. V was pared by 2 bases and J by 0 bases, with 14 bases between. The CDR3 here is CASSLRTMGGSYNEQFF. CDR3 nucleotides: TGTGCCAGCAGCTTACGGACCATGGGGGGCTCCTACAATGAGCAGTTCTTC. The variable domain in full, completed from reference TRBV7-2 and TRBJ2-1, reads GAGVSQSPSNKVTEKGKDVELRCDPISGHTALYWYRQSLGQGLEFLIYFQGNSAPDKSGLPSDRFSAERTGGSVSTLTIQRTQQEDSAVYLCASSLRTMGGSYNEQFFGPGTRLTVL.

This chain connects TRBV18 to TRBJ2-3, with 9 positions matching TRBD2. CDR1 is KGHSH and CDR2 is LQKENI in the germline V gene. The CDR3 has 14 amino acids. Trimming cost V 6 bases and J 1 base; bases outside gene matches: 2. This chain's CDR3 is CASSRTSGTDTQYF. Here the CDR3 DNA reads TGTGCCAGCTCGCGGACTAGCGGCACAGATACGCAGTATTTT.